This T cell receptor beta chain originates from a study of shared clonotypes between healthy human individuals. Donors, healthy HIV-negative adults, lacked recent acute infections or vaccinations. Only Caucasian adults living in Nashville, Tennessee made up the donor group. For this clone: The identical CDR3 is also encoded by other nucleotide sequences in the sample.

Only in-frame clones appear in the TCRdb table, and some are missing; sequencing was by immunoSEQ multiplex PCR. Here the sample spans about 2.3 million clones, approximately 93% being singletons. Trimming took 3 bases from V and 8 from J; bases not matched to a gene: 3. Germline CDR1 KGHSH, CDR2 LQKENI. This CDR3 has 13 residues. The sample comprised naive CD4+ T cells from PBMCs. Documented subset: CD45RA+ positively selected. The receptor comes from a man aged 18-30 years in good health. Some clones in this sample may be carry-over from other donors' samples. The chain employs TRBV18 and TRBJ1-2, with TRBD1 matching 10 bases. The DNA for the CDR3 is TGTGCCAGCTCACCGGACAGGGGGTACGGCTACACCTTC. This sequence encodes CASSPDRGYGYTF.